This T cell receptor beta chain was obtained from a study of regulatory T cells in long-lasting Graves disease. General study results and limits: Preferential use of TRBV28, TRBJ1-2 and TRBJ2-5 was seen in persistent disease. Researchers reported studying only peripheral blood, not thyroid tissue.

In building TCR beta libraries, iRepertoire HTBI primers were used together with Arm-PCR of CDR3 regions. TCRdb independently ran MiXCR on the multiplex PCR reads; one entry per CDR3 protein. The sample shows about 620,000 distinct CDR3 sequences, 16% of them seen only once. This CDR3 spans 14 amino acids. Trimming removed 3 bases at V and 8 bases at J, with 17 bases between. Germline assignment: CDR1 DFQATT and CDR2 SNEGSKA (reference sequence). As for time point: newly diagnosed GD, antithyroid drugs for less than 3 months. From PBMCs, RNA was extracted and then used to make the TCR library. Details on this clonotype: What it recognizes is unknown.

This sample also belongs to another study, concerning T cells in Graves' hyperthyroidism and ophthalmopathy. That paper notes: RT-PCR in the first round (using the HTBI primer set) targeted the TCR CDR3.

The receptor was derived from a woman aged 25 to 45 with Graves disease. The chain uses TRBV20-1 and TRBJ2-1; D might be TRBD2 (5 bases). The sample here was peripheral blood mononuclear cells (PBMCs), taken at new diagnosis, from a patient treated with antithyroid drugs. This CDR3 reads CSASEFRRTDEQFF. CDR3 nucleotides: TGCAGTGCTAGTGAGTTCAGGAGGACGGATGAGCAGTTCTTC.